This T cell receptor (beta chain) was captured by sequencing in a study of T cells in narcolepsy (dated by TCRdb to the late 2010s). The study in broad terms: Patients with narcolepsy type 1 or type 2 (NT1, NT2) and healthy control donors were enrolled in the study. The study sought autoreactive T cells targeting hypocretin neuron self-antigens (hypocretin, TRIB2) in narcolepsy patients, using TCR Vbeta sequencing to track clonotypes in blood and CSF.

For TCR Vbeta sequencing, memory CD4+ T cells were sorted ex vivo from the peripheral blood of narcolepsy patients and healthy controls. The full study reports these points: Patients and controls had comparable numbers of sequenced blood memory CD4+ clonotypes, averaging about 39,000 and 35,000, respectively. In plots comparing CSF and blood CD4+ T cell clonotypes from the same patient, HCRT-specific and TRIB2-specific autoreactive clonotypes were highlighted. No sequences matching autoreactive T cell clones were present in some of the blood memory CD4+ repertoires from patients and controls. According to the report, autoreactive clonotypes were detected serially in the blood of the same patients and of different patients, but not in healthy controls.

Receptor libraries were prepared by the immunoSEQ multiplex PCR assay. TCRdb re-hosts the immuneACCESS table, in-frame sequences only. Its copies lack some clones; in the studies checked, an unresolved V gene accounts for under half of them, and the cause for the rest is not known. The sample has fewer than 35,000 clones on record, under 90% of them singletons. The leading ten clones occupy about 1.3% of the sample. V is trimmed back by 0 bases and J by 2 bases, and the junction contains 1 base that no gene match accounts for. Its CDR3 holds 14 amino acids, cysteine through phenylalanine. The CDR3 DNA has 42 bases and is translated from base 1. CDR1 and CDR2, looked up from the germline V gene, are SGDLS and YYNGEE. Of note for this clone: Its antigen specificity is not known. Nothing much larger sits one base from this clone, and base qualities are not available.

Recombination connected TRBV9 to TRBJ2-5, with 7 bases matching TRBD2. This TCR was sampled from a human donor with narcolepsy. Sequenced: CD45RA- memory CD4+ T cells from PBMCs. The sample's cell subset or site label is to be understood as: memory T cells sorted ex vivo from peripheral blood. The CDR3 region: CASSVEAGQETQYF. The DNA sequence is as follows: TGTGCCAGCAGCGTAGAAGCGGGACAAGAGACCCAGTACTTC.